Listed below are T cell receptor beta chains from one sample, sequenced in a study of T cell responses to AZD1222 COVID-19 vaccine. Sequencing used immunoSEQ multiplex PCR; TCRdb keeps in-frame clones, though not all of them. Here the sample spans fewer than 200,000 clones, about 87% being singletons. Sequencing used peripheral blood, obtained on day 0 of AZD1222 vaccination. Source of these receptors: an adult in good health. Each CDR3 is given without its conserved first and last residue. Fields, in order: V gene, CDR3 length, CDR3 protein.

>TRBV5-1|12
ASSLGGAAYEQY
>TRBV4-2|16
ASSQEGLLSRGHYEQY
>TRBV2|11
ASSEVLVSGYT
>TRBV5-6|13
ASTERAFSTDTQY
>TRBV11-2|12
ASSPTGGRDIQY
>TRBV7-9|13
ASSLDGTAQETQY
>TRBV3-1/TRBV3-2|13
ASSQGGAGNTEAF
>TRBV6-5|12
ASRTGGDDYGYT
>TRBV4-2|11
ASSQDPKNEQF
>TRBV19|13
ASATTQLNTGELF
>TRBV7-2|14
ASGEGGLQANYGYT
>TRBV24-1|13
ATRRGTGGSYEQF
>TRBV7-2|13
ASSYTPQAGLEQY
>TRBV7-6|14
ASSFALRGNPGELF
>TRBV21-1|17
ASSKERLAGGSSYNEQF
>TRBV6-5|12
ATTWESSNQPQH
>TRBV27|14
ASSPLSQRRIHGYT
>TRBV7-9|13
ASSLVGGGNSPLH
>TRBV28|11
ASSSTPGYGYT
>TRBV28|11
ASGGVMNTEAF
>TRBV6-5|13
ASSYTGDYNSPLH
>TRBV28|14
ASRSGAIYSNQPQH
>TRBV29-1|14
SVAGEPGLGHNEQF
>TRBV10-3|12
AISDEGSRQPQH
>TRBV25-1|16
ASSGGSWGKRVGSPLH
>TRBV2|12
ASSEDRVGETQY
>TRBV4-2|13
ASSLQSPSTSPYT
>TRBV28|12
ASSETSGNNEQF
>TRBV19|14
ASSIIGTSSTDTQY
>TRBV18|12
ASSPDRGLEKLF
>TRBV7-6|14
ASSFYSLGSGNTIY
>TRBV18|13
ASSPGTATNEKLF